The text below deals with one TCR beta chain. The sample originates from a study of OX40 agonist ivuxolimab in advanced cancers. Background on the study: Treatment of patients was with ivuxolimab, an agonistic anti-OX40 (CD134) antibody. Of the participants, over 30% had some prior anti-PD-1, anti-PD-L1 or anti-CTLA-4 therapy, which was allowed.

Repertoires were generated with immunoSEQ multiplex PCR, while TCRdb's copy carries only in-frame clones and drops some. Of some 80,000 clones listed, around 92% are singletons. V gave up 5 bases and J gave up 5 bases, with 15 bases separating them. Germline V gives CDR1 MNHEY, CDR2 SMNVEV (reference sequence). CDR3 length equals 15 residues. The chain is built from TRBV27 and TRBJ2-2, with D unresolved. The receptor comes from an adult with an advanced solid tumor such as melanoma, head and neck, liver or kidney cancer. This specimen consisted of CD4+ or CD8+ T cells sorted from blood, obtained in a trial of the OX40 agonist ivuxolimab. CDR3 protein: CASSLYLVGTGELFF. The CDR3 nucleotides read TGTGCCAGCAGTCTCTACCTGGTCGGGACCGGGGAGCTGTTTTTT.